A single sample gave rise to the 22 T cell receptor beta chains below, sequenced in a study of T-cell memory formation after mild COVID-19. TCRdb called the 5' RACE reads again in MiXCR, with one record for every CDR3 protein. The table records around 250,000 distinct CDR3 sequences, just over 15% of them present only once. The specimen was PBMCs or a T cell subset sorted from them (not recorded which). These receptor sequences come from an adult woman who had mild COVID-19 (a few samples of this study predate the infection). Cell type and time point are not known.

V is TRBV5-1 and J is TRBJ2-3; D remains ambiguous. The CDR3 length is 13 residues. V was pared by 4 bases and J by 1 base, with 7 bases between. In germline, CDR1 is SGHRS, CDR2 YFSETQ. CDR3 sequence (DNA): TGCGCCAGCAGCGGGATGGGCACAGATACGCAGTATTTT. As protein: CASSGMGTDTQYF.

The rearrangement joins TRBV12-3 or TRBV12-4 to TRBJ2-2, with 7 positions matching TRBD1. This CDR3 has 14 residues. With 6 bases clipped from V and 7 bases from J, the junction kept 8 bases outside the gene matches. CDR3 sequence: CASRVTGTGGELFF. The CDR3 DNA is TGTGCCAGCAGGGTGACAGGGACCGGCGGGGAGCTGTTTTTT.

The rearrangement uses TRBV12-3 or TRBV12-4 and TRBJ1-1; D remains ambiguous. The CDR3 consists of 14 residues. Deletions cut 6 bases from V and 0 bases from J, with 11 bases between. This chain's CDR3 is CASRFSGLNTEAFF. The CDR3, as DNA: TGTGCCAGCAGGTTCTCGGGGTTGAACACTGAAGCTTTCTTT.

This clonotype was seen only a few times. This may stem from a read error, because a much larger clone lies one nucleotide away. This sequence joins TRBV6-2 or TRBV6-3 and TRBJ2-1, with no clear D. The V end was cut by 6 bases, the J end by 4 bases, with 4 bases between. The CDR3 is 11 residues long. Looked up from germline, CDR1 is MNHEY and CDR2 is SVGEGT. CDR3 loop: CASSIYNEQFF. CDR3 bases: TGTGCCAGCAGCATATACAATGAGCAGTTCTTC.

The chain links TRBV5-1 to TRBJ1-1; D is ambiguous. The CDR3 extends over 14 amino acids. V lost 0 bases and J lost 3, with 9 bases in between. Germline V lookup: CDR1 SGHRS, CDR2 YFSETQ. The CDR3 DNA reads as TGCGCCAGCAGCTTGGAGTTTTGGGACACTGAAGCTTTCTTT. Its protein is CASSLEFWDTEAFF.

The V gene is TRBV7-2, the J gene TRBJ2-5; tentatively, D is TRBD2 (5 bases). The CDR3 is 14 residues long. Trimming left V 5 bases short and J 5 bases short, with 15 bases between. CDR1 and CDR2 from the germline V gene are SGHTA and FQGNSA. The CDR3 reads CASSPSAGSETQYF. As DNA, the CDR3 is TGTGCCAGCAGCCCAAGTGCTGGGAGCGAGACCCAGTACTTC.

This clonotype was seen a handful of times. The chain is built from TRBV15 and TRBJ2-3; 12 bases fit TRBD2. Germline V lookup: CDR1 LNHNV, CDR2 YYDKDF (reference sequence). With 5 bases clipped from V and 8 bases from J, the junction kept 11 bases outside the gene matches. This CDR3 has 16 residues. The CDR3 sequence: CATSSRLAGGPGTQYF. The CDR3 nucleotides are TGTGCCACCAGCTCTCGGCTAGCGGGGGGGCCTGGTACGCAGTATTTT.

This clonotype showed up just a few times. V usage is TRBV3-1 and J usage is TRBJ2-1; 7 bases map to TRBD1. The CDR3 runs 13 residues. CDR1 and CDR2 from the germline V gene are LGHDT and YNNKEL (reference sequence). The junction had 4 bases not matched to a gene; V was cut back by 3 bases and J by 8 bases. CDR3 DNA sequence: TGTGCCAGCAGCCACCAGGGGGAATATGAGCAGTTCTTC. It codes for CASSHQGEYEQFF.

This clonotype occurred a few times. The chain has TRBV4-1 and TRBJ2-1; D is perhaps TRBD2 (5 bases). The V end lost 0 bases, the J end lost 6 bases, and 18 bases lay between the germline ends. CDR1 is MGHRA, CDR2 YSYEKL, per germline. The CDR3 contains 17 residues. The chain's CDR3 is CASSQELGLAFRNEQFF. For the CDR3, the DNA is TGCGCCAGCAGCCAAGAGCTAGGGCTAGCCTTCCGCAATGAGCAGTTCTTC.

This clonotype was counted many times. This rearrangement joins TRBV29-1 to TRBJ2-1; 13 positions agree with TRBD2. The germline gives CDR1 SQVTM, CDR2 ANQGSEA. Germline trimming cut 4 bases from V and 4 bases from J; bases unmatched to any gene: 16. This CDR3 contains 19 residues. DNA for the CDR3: TGCAGCGTTGTTAGGCCCGGACTAGCGGGAGTTCAGGGGTACAATGAGCAGTTCTTC. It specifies CSVVRPGLAGVQGYNEQFF.

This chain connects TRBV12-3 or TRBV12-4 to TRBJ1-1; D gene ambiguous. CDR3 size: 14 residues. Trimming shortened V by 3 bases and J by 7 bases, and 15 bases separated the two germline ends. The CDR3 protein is CASSFPREGIEAFF. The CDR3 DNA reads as TGTGCCAGCAGTTTTCCCCGGGAGGGTATTGAAGCTTTCTTT.

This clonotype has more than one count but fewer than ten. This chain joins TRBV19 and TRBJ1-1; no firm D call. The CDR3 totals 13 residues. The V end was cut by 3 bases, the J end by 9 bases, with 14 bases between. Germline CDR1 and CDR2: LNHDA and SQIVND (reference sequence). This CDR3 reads CASSMGRKRQAFF. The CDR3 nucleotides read TGTGCCAGTAGTATGGGCAGGAAGCGACAAGCTTTCTTT. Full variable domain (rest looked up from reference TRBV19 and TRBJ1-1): DGGITQSPKYLFRKEGQNVTLSCEQNLNHDAMYWYRQDPGQGLRLIYYSQIVNDFQKGDIAEGYSVSREKKESFPLTVTSAQKNPTAFYLCASSMGRKRQAFFGQGTRLTVV.

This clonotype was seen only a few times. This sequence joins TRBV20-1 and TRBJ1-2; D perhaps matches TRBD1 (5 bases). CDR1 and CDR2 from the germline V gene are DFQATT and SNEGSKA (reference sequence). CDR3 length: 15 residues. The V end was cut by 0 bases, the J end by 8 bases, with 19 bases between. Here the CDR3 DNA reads TGCAGTGCTAGAGATACAGCGGGGGTTGTGGGAGGCTACACCTTC. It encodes CSARDTAGVVGGYTF.

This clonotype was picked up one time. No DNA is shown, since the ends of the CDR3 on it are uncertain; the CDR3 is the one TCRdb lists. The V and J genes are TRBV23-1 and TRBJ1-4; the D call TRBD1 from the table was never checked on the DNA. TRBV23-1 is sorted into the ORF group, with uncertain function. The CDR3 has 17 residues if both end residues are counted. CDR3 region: CACHLTGVEQLMKNCFF.

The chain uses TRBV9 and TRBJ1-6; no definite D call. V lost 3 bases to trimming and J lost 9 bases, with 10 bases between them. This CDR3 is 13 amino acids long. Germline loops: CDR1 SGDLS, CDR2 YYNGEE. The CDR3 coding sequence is TGTGCCAGCAGCGAAAACGTAGGTTCACCCCTCCACTTT. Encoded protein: CASSENVGSPLHF.

The CDR3 here is CSARALPSGNEQFF. In DNA form, the CDR3 reads TGCAGTGCTAGAGCCCTCCCAAGTGGCAATGAGCAGTTCTTC. The rearrangement joins TRBV20-1 to TRBJ2-1; no firm D call. Germline CDR1 and CDR2: DFQATT and SNEGSKA (reference sequence). Trimming shortened V by 1 base and J by 6 bases, and 13 bases separated the two germline ends. The CDR3 is 14 residues long.

CDR3 sequence reads: CATSWTTGNTGELFF. As DNA, the CDR3 is TGTGCCACCAGTTGGACGACAGGGAACACCGGGGAGCTGTTTTTT. V usage is TRBV24-1 and J usage is TRBJ2-2; TRBD1 might be the D (6 bases). Trimming left V 6 bases short and J 1 base short, with 11 bases between. The germline V gene has CDR1 KGHDR and CDR2 SFDVKD. The CDR3 runs 15 residues.

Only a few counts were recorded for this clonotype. CDR3 sequence reads: CASSRSSRSYNEQFF. CDR3 sequence (DNA): TGTGCCAGCAGTCGCTCTAGCCGCTCCTACAATGAGCAGTTCTTC. This chain uses TRBV12-3 or TRBV12-4 with TRBJ2-1, with a tentative D call TRBD2 (5 bases). The CDR3 runs 15 residues. Between the trimmed V and J ends, which lost 5 bases and 0 bases, there was a span of 11 bases.

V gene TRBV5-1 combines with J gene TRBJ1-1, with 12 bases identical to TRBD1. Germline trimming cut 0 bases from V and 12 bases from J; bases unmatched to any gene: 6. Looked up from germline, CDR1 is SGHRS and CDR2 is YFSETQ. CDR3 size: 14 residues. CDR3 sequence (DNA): TGCGCCAGCAGCTTGGGGGACAGGGGGCGCGAAACTTTCTTT. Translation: CASSLGDRGRETFF.

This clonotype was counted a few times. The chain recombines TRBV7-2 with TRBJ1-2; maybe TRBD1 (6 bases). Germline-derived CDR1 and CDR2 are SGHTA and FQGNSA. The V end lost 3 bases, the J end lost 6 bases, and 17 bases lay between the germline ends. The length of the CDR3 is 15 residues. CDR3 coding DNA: TGTGCCAGCAGCTTGTTGGCTTCAGGGGTAGATGGCTACACCTTC. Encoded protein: CASSLLASGVDGYTF.

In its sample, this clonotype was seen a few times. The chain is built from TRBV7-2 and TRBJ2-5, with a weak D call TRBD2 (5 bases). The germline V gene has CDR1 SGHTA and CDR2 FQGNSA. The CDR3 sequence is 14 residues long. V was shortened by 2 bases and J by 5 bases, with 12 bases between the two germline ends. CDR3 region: CASSLSASRETQYF. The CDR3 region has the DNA TGTGCCAGCAGCTTAAGTGCTAGCAGGGAGACCCAGTACTTC.

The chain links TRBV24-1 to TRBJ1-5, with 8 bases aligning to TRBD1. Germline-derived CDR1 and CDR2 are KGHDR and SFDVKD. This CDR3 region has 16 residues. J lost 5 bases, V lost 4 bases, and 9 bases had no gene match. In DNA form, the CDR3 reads TGTGCCACCAGTGACAATCCTGGGACAGGAGATCAGCCCCAGCATTTT. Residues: CATSDNPGTGDQPQHF.